This T cell receptor (beta chain) was documented in a study of T cell responses to AZD1222 COVID-19 vaccine. Study-wide findings and caveats: Spike-specific TCR breadth and depth both grew after two AZD1222 doses.

TCRdb keeps only in-frame clones here, not all; method: immunoSEQ multiplex PCR. The sample has 80,000 or so clones; approximately 85% are singletons. Second-dose schedules of about 4 or about 12 weeks were combined. Trimming took 3 bases from V and 0 from J, leaving 7 bases between them. Germline V gives CDR1 LNHDA, CDR2 SQIVND (reference sequence). The CDR3 has 14 residues. Notes on this clone: Its antigen is currently unknown.

The chain links TRBV19 to TRBJ2-3; D remains ambiguous. The starting material was peripheral blood, obtained 28 days after the second AZD1222 dose. The sequence came from an adult who received the AZD1222 COVID-19 vaccine. CDR3 nucleotides: TGTGCCAGTAGTATCCCATTTAGCACAGATACGCAGTATTTT. It encodes CASSIPFSTDTQYF.